Below are 3 T cell receptor beta chains sequenced from a single sample in a study of tumor-infiltrating lymphocytes in glioblastoma multiforme. TCR beta libraries were built from RNA through three nested multiplex PCR rounds using modified ARM-PCR. In TCRdb, the multiplex PCR reads were re-called with MiXCR into one record per CDR3 protein. This sample yields 20,000 or so distinct CDR3 sequences, of which under 80% are seen a single time; under 20% belongs to the top ten. Input material: peripheral blood. These receptors were obtained from a male donor with glioblastoma.

This clonotype was counted ten times or more. The genes are TRBV6-5 and TRBJ2-4; D gene ambiguous. This CDR3 has 11 amino acids. CDR1 is MNHEY, CDR2 SVGAGI, per germline. V was cut by 6 bases and J by 6 bases, with 6 bases left in between. Here the CDR3 DNA reads TGTGCCAGCAGCTCTAGAAACATTCAGTACTTC. This codes for CASSSRNIQYF.

The chain combines TRBV10-2 with TRBJ1-1; D unclear. From germline, CDR1 is WSHSY and CDR2 SAAADI. There are 12 residues in the CDR3. V lost 5 bases and J lost 1, with 5 bases in between. The CDR3 protein is CASSTGNTEAFF. For the CDR3, the DNA is TGCGCCAGCAGTACGGGGAACACTGAAGCTTTCTTT.

The J gene is TRBJ1-1, the V gene TRBV11-2; tentatively, D is TRBD1 (6 bases). The V end was cut by 5 bases, the J end by 0 bases, with 25 bases between. Germline CDR1 and CDR2: SGHAT and FQNNGV. CDR3 length equals 19 residues. For the CDR3, the DNA is TGTGCCAGCAGCCCGAGATTCGGTACAGGGATCAGGATGAACACTGAAGCTTTCTTT. Residues: CASSPRFGTGIRMNTEAFF.